These 15 T cell receptor beta chains originate from one sample sequenced in a study of glioma-infiltrating T cells. TCR alpha and beta CDR3 regions were amplified from RNA using iRepertoire nested multiplex PCR. TCRdb analysed the multiplex PCR reads with MiXCR anew, one entry per CDR3 protein. The repertoire has fewer than 250,000 distinct CDR3 sequences, around 32% of them found once; the top ten carry 20%. Input material: glioma tissue, nonneoplastic brain tissue, or PBMCs (not recorded which). The source is a human donor with low-grade glioma or glioblastoma, undergoing nonglioma brain surgery, or in good health (not recorded which).

This clonotype occurred many times. V and J are TRBV28 and TRBJ2-5, with D possibly being TRBD1 (6 bases). CDR1 MDHEN and CDR2 SYDVKM come from the germline V gene. V dropped 4 bases and J dropped 6 bases, with 18 bases sitting between them. The CDR3 sequence is 15 residues long. CDR3 amino acids: CASSSARTEEQTQYF. The CDR3 region has the DNA TGTGCCAGCAGTTCAGCGAGGACAGAGGAGCAGACCCAGTACTTC.

This clonotype was seen many times. V usage is TRBV27 and J usage is TRBJ1-1; D may be TRBD1 (5 bases). V was shortened by 3 bases and J by 5 bases, with 10 bases between the two germline ends. The germline V gene encodes CDR1 MNHEY and CDR2 SMNVEV (reference sequence). The CDR3 covers 13 residues. The CDR3 loop is CASSFYQGTEAFF. Written as DNA, the CDR3 is TGTGCCAGCAGTTTTTATCAGGGTACTGAAGCTTTCTTT.

Worth noting for this clonotype: This may arise from a read error, as a much more abundant clone is one base away. The gene calls are TRBV19 and TRBJ2-1; D is unresolved. The CDR3 loop spans 15 amino acids. Germline V gene lookup returns CDR1 LNHDA and CDR2 SQIVND (reference sequence). CDR3 bases: TGTGCCAGTAGTGTCTTCAGTAGCTCCTACAATGAGCAGTTATTC. Protein sequence: CASSVFSSSYNEQLF.

The chain recombines TRBV5-1 with TRBJ1-3; maybe TRBD1 (5 bases). Germline assignment: CDR1 SGHRS and CDR2 YFSETQ. With 3 bases removed from V and 0 bases from J, the gap between germline ends came to 13 bases. The CDR3 covers 16 residues. The CDR3 coding sequence is TGCGCCAGCAGCTCCGGGACGTCGGCCTCTGGAAACACCATATATTTT. Translated: CASSSGTSASGNTIYF.

This clonotype was detected many times. The genes are TRBV7-3 and TRBJ2-3; no reliable D call. The CDR3 spans 13 residues. Per the germline V gene, CDR1 is SGHTA and CDR2 is FQGTGA. With 4 bases removed from V and 4 bases from J, the gap between germline ends came to 9 bases. DNA for the CDR3: TGTGCCAGCAGCTACTACCCGGCAGATACGCAGTATTTT. Translated, it gives CASSYYPADTQYF.

This clonotype was seen a handful of times. The chain employs TRBV7-9 and TRBJ2-2; D gene ambiguous. Germline CDR1 is SEHNR and CDR2 is FQNEAQ (reference sequence). The CDR3 totals 11 residues. With 3 bases removed from V and 7 bases from J, the gap between germline ends came to 3 bases. CDR3 coding DNA: TGTGCCAGCAGCTTTGGCGGGGAGCTGTTTTTT. Translating gives CASSFGGELFF. Drawing the rest from reference TRBV7-9 and TRBJ2-2, the complete variable domain is DTGVSQNPRHKITKRGQNVTFRCDPISEHNRLYWYRQTLGQGPEFLTYFQNEAQLEKSRLLSDRFSAERPKGSFSTLEIQRTEQGDSAMYLCASSFGGELFFGEGSRLTVL.

On this clonotype: A read error may produce the germline difference seen at one junction end. The chain has TRBV7-2 and TRBJ2-5; no firm D call. The CDR3 contains 13 residues. Germline V gene data show CDR1 as SGHTA and CDR2 as FQGNSA. The CDR3 DNA reads as TGTGCCAGCAGCTCTTACACACAAGAGAACCAGTACTTC. It translates to CASSSYTQENQYF.

This clonotype appeared many times. The chain employs TRBV12-3 or TRBV12-4 and TRBJ2-1; 8 nucleotides line up with TRBD1. CDR3 length: 13 residues. The trim removed 7 bases at V and 8 bases at J, leaving 7 bases unmatched. The CDR3 here is CASKPGGWDEQFF. CDR3 sequence (DNA): TGTGCCAGCAAGCCAGGGGGCTGGGATGAGCAGTTCTTC.

This clonotype appeared many times. The rearrangement links TRBV4-1 to TRBJ2-5; D ambiguous. The CDR3 spans 16 residues. The V end lost 2 bases, the J end lost 3 bases, and 16 bases lay between the germline ends. Germline lookup yields CDR1 MGHRA and CDR2 YSYEKL. CDR3 sequence reads: CASSQPSRAGEETQYF. In nucleotides, the CDR3 is TGCGCCAGCAGCCAACCCTCCCGGGCTGGAGAAGAGACCCAGTACTTC.

J is TRBJ2-5 and V is TRBV2; no reliable D call. Germline-derived CDR1 and CDR2 are SNHLY and FYNNEI. The CDR3 runs to 13 residues. The V end lost 3 bases, the J end lost 4 bases, and 9 bases lay between the germline ends. CDR3 coding DNA: TGTGCCAGCAGTGATCAGGTCGCAGAGACCCAGTACTTC. It translates to CASSDQVAETQYF.

This clonotype was counted at least ten times. The chain links TRBV15 to TRBJ1-1; D is possibly TRBD1 (6 bases). The ends were cut back, 2 bases at V and 1 base at J, with 8 bases in the middle. Per germline, CDR1 LNHNV and CDR2 YYDKDF (reference sequence). This CDR3 has 14 residues. The CDR3 DNA reads TGTGCCACCAGCAGAAGGACAGCGAACACTGAAGCTTTCTTT. It is translated as CATSRRTANTEAFF.

The genes are TRBV29-1 and TRBJ2-7, with D possibly matching TRBD2 (5 bases). The CDR3 contains 14 residues. V lost 3 bases to trimming and J lost 3 bases, with 15 bases between them. Germline lookup yields CDR1 SQVTM and CDR2 ANQGSEA. DNA of the CDR3: TGCAGCGTTGAGAGACCGGGAACAAGCTACGAGCAGTACTTC. This encodes CSVERPGTSYEQYF.

Comments on this clonotype: Just one base apart from a much larger clone, this may be a read error. The rearrangement uses TRBV5-6 and TRBJ1-2; maybe TRBD1 (6 bases). The ends were cut back, 7 bases at V and 6 bases at J, with 13 bases in the middle. The CDR3 contains 12 residues. CDR1 is SGHDT and CDR2 is YYEEEE in the germline V gene. CDR3 nucleotide sequence: TGTGCCAGCGGCTCGGACAGCAATGGCTACACCTTC. Amino acids: CASGSDSNGYTF.

This clonotype appeared many times. V gene TRBV7-9 combines with J gene TRBJ2-1; D remains ambiguous. Germline loops: CDR1 SEHNR, CDR2 FQNEAQ (reference sequence). Deletions cut 2 bases from V and 6 bases from J, with 11 bases between. CDR3 length: 14 amino acids. CDR3 coding DNA: TGTGCCAGCAGCTTAAGAGACTTGATCAATGAGCAGTTCTTC. Protein sequence: CASSLRDLINEQFF.

This clonotype has more than one count but fewer than ten. This may come from a read error, since a much larger clone is one base off. The chain recombines TRBV2 with TRBJ2-7; D call uncertain. The germline V and J ends were trimmed by 2 bases and 13 bases, with 3 bases remaining between them. CDR1 SNHLY and CDR2 FYNNEI come from the germline V gene. CDR3 size: 8 residues. CDR3 loop: CASSELYF. The CDR3 bases are TGTGCCAGCAGTGAACTATACTTC.